The 18 T cell receptor beta chains given below trace back to one sample, sequenced in a study of T cells after yellow fever vaccination. TCRdb reprocessed the 5' RACE reads via MiXCR and lists one record per CDR3 protein. The sample contains 500,000 to 650,000 distinct CDR3 sequences, 9% to 15% of which appear only once. Sample: PBMCs, taken on the day of the yellow fever booster vaccination. Receptors originate from a man under 40 who received the YFV17D yellow fever vaccine.

The chain joins TRBV11-2 to TRBJ2-3, with 7 bases that match TRBD1. This CDR3 contains 15 residues. V was pared by 0 bases and J by 2 bases, with 2 bases of the junction left unmatched. CDR1 is SGHAT and CDR2 is FQNNGV in the germline V gene. CDR3 loop: CASSLEGQYTDTQYF. The CDR3 coding sequence is TGTGCCAGCAGCTTAGAGGGACAGTACACAGATACGCAGTATTTT.

This clonotype was observed many times. This chain joins TRBV20-1 and TRBJ2-5; D assignment may be TRBD1 or TRBD2 (7 bases each). CDR1 and CDR2 from the germline V gene are DFQATT and SNEGSKA (reference sequence). The CDR3 loop spans 14 amino acids. V lost 5 bases and J lost 6, with 19 bases in between. The CDR3 coding sequence is TGCAGTGCTGCGACAGGGAGGGGCGAAAAGACCCAGTACTTC. Translating it yields CSAATGRGEKTQYF.

This clonotype showed up just a few times. This chain connects TRBV29-1 to TRBJ2-1, with TRBD1 identical over 8 bases. The CDR3 runs 14 residues. The ends lost 6 bases at V and 7 bases at J; junction bases unmatched: 11. Germline V gene sequence: CDR1 SQVTM, CDR2 ANQGSEA. The CDR3 loop is CSVGIGGQVNEQFF. The CDR3 DNA reads TGCAGCGTAGGTATTGGGGGACAGGTTAATGAGCAGTTCTTC.

The gene calls are TRBV20-1 and TRBJ2-3; tentatively, D is TRBD1 (6 bases). The CDR3 loop spans 15 amino acids. Per the germline V gene, CDR1 is DFQATT and CDR2 is SNEGSKA (reference sequence). V lost 5 bases to trimming and J lost 3 bases, with 18 bases between them. CDR3 nucleotides: TGCAGTGCTCCTGAATACAGGGTAGGGACAGATACGCAGTATTTT. The encoded protein is CSAPEYRVGTDTQYF.

V gene TRBV3-1 combines with J gene TRBJ2-7, with TRBD2 identical over 9 bases. With V trimmed by 1 base and J by 0 bases, 7 bases remained unmatched. The CDR3 runs 17 residues. Germline CDR1 and CDR2: LGHDT and YNNKEL (reference sequence). The CDR3 bases are TGTGCCAGCAGCCAAGTTCGGCGGGAGGGTACCTCCTACGAGCAGTACTTC. Encoded protein: CASSQVRREGTSYEQYF.

The rearrangement links TRBV5-1 to TRBJ2-3; 10 bases align to TRBD1. The CDR3 runs to 16 residues. Germline loops: CDR1 SGHRS, CDR2 YFSETQ. V shed 4 bases and J 2 bases; nucleotides not matched to a gene: 7. CDR3 DNA: TGCGCCAGCAGCAGAACGGGACAGGGGTACACAGATACGCAGTATTTT. Protein product: CASSRTGQGYTDTQYF. The entire variable domain, with the rest obtained from reference TRBV5-1 and TRBJ2-3, is as follows: KAGVTQTPRYLIKTRGQQVTLSCSPISGHRSVSWYQQTPGQGLQFLFEYFSETQRNKGNFPGRFSGRQFSNSRSEMNVSTLELGDSALYLCASSRTGQGYTDTQYFGPGTRLTVL.

This clonotype has at least ten counts. The chain joins TRBV7-2 to TRBJ2-7, with D possibly being TRBD1 (6 bases). Germline CDR1 SGHTA, CDR2 FQGNSA. V dropped 0 bases and J dropped 0 bases, with 6 bases sitting between them. This CDR3 is 14 amino acids long. The DNA of the CDR3 is TGTGCCAGCAGCTTAGCGACAGGCTCCTACGAGCAGTACTTC. As protein: CASSLATGSYEQYF.

The chain joins TRBV6-2 or TRBV6-3 to TRBJ1-1; D is unresolved. Trimming pared 0 bases from V and 0 bases from J, leaving 14 bases between. The germline V gene has CDR1 MNHEY and CDR2 SVGEGT. This CDR3 is built from 17 residues. The CDR3 spells CASSYSEGWAVNTEAFF. The CDR3 region has the DNA TGTGCCAGCAGTTACTCGGAAGGTTGGGCGGTGAACACTGAAGCTTTCTTT.

The chain carries TRBV10-3 and TRBJ1-6; no firm D call. The CDR3 contains 14 residues. V was shortened by 10 bases and J by 8 bases, with 18 bases between the two germline ends. Germline CDR1 is ENHRY and CDR2 is SYGVKD. The DNA of the CDR3 is TGTGCCACTCGTCGGCAGACCGGGGATTCACCCCTCCACTTT. Amino acid sequence: CATRRQTGDSPLHF.

This clonotype was picked up a small number of times. This chain connects TRBV7-2 to TRBJ1-1; D might be TRBD1 (6 bases). The CDR3 sequence is 15 residues long. The germline V and J ends were trimmed by 0 bases and 2 bases, with 10 bases remaining between them. Germline V lookup: CDR1 SGHTA, CDR2 FQGNSA. The CDR3 sequence: CASSLARGTNTEAFF. In DNA form, the CDR3 reads TGTGCCAGCAGCTTAGCGAGGGGGACTAACACTGAAGCTTTCTTT.

In this sample, this clonotype turned up a few times. This rearrangement joins TRBV6-5 to TRBJ2-5; weak D call: TRBD2 (5 bases). The V and J ends lost 0 bases and 0 bases respectively, with 11 bases between them. The CDR3 is made up of 16 amino acids. The germline gives CDR1 MNHEY, CDR2 SVGAGI. The CDR3 protein is CASSYSLASYQETQYF. The DNA for the CDR3 is TGTGCCAGCAGTTACTCCCTAGCTTCGTACCAAGAGACCCAGTACTTC.

This clonotype was seen a few times. The gene calls are TRBV20-1 and TRBJ2-5; D not certain. Germline V gene sequence: CDR1 DFQATT, CDR2 SNEGSKA (reference sequence). V lost 5 bases to trimming and J lost 1 base, with 14 bases between them. This CDR3 is built from 14 residues. The CDR3 bases are TGCAGTGCTCCGGTTTTTGGACCCCAAGAGACCCAGTACTTC. Protein sequence: CSAPVFGPQETQYF.

This clonotype has more than one count but fewer than ten. The V call is TRBV6-2 or TRBV6-3, the J call TRBJ2-1, with D possibly matching TRBD2 (5 bases). Germline values: CDR1 MNHEY, CDR2 SVGEGT. This CDR3 is built from 12 residues. V lost 8 bases, J lost 6 bases, and 11 bases lay in between. CDR3 loop: CASAWAGNEQFF. The CDR3 bases are TGTGCCAGCGCCTGGGCGGGCAATGAGCAGTTCTTC.

This clonotype has a handful of counts. This chain connects TRBV9 to TRBJ1-5; D not resolved. The V end lost 3 bases, the J end lost 5 bases, and 9 bases lay between the germline ends. The germline V gene encodes CDR1 SGDLS and CDR2 YYNGEE. The CDR3 is made up of 13 amino acids. The CDR3 coding sequence is TGTGCCAGCAGCGATGGACCGGATCAGCCCCAGCATTTT. Protein: CASSDGPDQPQHF.

This clonotype was observed a few times. The rearrangement joins TRBV6-6 to TRBJ1-5; possibly TRBD1 for D (6 bases). The V and J ends lost 7 bases and 5 bases respectively, with 9 bases between them. The germline V gene encodes CDR1 MNHNY and CDR2 SVGAGI (reference sequence). CDR3 length: 12 residues. CDR3 bases: TGTGCCAGCAAACAGGGAGATCAGCCCCAGCATTTT. Amino acid sequence: CASKQGDQPQHF.

The V and J genes are TRBV29-1 and TRBJ2-2; 10 bases line up with TRBD2. Germline-derived CDR1 and CDR2 are SQVTM and ANQGSEA. V gave up 4 bases and J gave up 7 bases; unmatched junction bases: 9. This CDR3 is built from 15 residues. Here the CDR3 DNA reads TGCAGCGTTGTAATTAGCGGGAGGCGGATCGGGGAGCTGTTTTTT. Its translation: CSVVISGRRIGELFF.

This rearrangement joins TRBV4-1 to TRBJ2-1; TRBD2 matches at 7 bases. The CDR3 contains 15 residues. V was clipped by 2 bases and J by 8 bases; unmatched bases: 9. Germline loops: CDR1 MGHRA, CDR2 YSYEKL. In DNA form, the CDR3 reads TGCGCCAGCAGCCAACTAGCGGTGATGGGGTATGAGCAGTTCTTC. Translated: CASSQLAVMGYEQFF.

This clonotype showed up just a few times. This chain joins TRBV7-2 and TRBJ2-1; D is undetermined. Germline CDR1 and CDR2: SGHTA and FQGNSA. V was cut by 5 bases and J by 9 bases, with 17 bases left in between. This CDR3 is 14 amino acids long. The CDR3 nucleotides read TGTGCCAGCAGCCCCTTTTTTGGGGTTGGTGAGCAGTTCTTC. Encoded protein: CASSPFFGVGEQFF. The full variable domain, in which reference TRBV7-2 and TRBJ2-1 provide the parts outside the CDR3, is GAGVSQSPSNKVTEKGKDVELRCDPISGHTALYWYRQSLGQGLEFLIYFQGNSAPDKSGLPSDRFSAERTGGSVSTLTIQRTQQEDSAVYLCASSPFFGVGEQFFGPGTRLTVL.